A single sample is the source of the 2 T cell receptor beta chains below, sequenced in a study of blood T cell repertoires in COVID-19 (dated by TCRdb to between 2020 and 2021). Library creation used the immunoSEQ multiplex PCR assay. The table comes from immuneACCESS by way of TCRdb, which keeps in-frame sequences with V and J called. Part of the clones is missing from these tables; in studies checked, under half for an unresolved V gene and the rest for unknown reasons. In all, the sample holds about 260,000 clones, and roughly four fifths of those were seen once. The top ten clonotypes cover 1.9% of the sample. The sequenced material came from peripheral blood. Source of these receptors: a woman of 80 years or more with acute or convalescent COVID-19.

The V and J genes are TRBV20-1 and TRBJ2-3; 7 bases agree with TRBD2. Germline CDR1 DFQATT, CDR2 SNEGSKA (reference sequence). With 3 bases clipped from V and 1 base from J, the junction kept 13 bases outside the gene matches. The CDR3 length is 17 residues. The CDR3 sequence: CSASSGGRGEGTDTQYF. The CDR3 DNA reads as TGCAGTGCTAGTAGTGGCGGGAGAGGTGAGGGCACAGATACGCAGTATTTT.

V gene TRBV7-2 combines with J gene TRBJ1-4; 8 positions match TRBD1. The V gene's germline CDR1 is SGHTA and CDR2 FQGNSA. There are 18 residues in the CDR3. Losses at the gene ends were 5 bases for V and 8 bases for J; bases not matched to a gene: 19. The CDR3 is CASSPGGVGRGRPEKLFF. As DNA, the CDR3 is TGTGCCAGCAGCCCCGGAGGGGTTGGCAGGGGGCGTCCCGAAAAACTGTTTTTT.